The 19 T cell receptor beta chains below all came from one sample that was sequenced in a study of T cell responses to AZD1222 COVID-19 vaccine (dated by TCRdb to the early 2020s). Receptor amplification or capture employed the immunoSEQ multiplex PCR assay. Entries here come from immuneACCESS through TCRdb and include only in-frame sequences with V and J called. Some clones fail to appear in such tables; in the studies checked, an unresolved V gene covers under half of the shortfall, and the cause of the remainder is unknown. This sample lists under 200,000 clones; around nine tenths were detected once. Around 1% of the sample rests with the top ten. This specimen's time point label, interpreted: about 28 days (+/-7) after the second vaccine dose. This specimen was peripheral blood, taken 28 days after the second AZD1222 dose. The receptors originated from an adult who received the AZD1222 COVID-19 vaccine.

V gene TRBV30 combines with J gene TRBJ2-3; tentatively, D is TRBD2 (5 bases). Germline assignment: CDR1 GTSNPN and CDR2 SVGIG (reference sequence). This CDR3 has 15 amino acids. Trimming stripped 0 bases from V and 2 bases from J, with 12 bases between. The CDR3, as DNA: TGTGCCTGGAGTGTACCAGCGGCGGCCACAGATACGCAGTATTTT. Protein product: CAWSVPAAATDTQYF.

This chain links TRBV13 with TRBJ1-6, with D uncertain. The CDR3 has 13 amino acids. The V and J ends lost 3 bases and 7 bases respectively, with 7 bases between them. CDR1 and CDR2 from the germline V gene are PRHDT and FYEKMQ (reference sequence). The CDR3 protein is CASSFVGNSPLHF. CDR3 nucleotides: TGTGCCAGCAGCTTTGTTGGCAATTCACCCCTCCACTTT.

The genes are TRBV7-8 and TRBJ1-1; D perhaps matches TRBD1 (6 bases). The V gene's germline CDR1 is SGHVS and CDR2 FQNEAQ. The V gene lost 6 bases and the J gene lost 6 bases, with 23 bases spanning the gap. This CDR3 region has 16 residues. The CDR3 region is CASRTRGGARMPEAFF. The CDR3 region has the DNA TGTGCCAGCAGAACAAGGGGGGGGGCGCGTATGCCTGAAGCTTTCTTT.

The V call is TRBV5-1, the J call TRBJ2-7, with D tentatively TRBD1 (5 bases). There are 13 residues in the CDR3. Germline CDR1 and CDR2: SGHRS and YFSETQ. Trimming took 0 bases from V and 3 from J, leaving 7 bases between them. The DNA of the CDR3 is TGCGCCAGCAGCTTGGCAGGGCACTACGAGCAGTACTTC. Encoded protein: CASSLAGHYEQYF.

The rearrangement links TRBV6-5 to TRBJ1-5; the match to TRBD1 covers 7 bases. CDR1 is MNHEY, CDR2 SVGAGI, per germline. The J segment lost 2 bases and the V segment lost 2 bases, leaving 3 bases of the junction unmatched. The CDR3 sequence is 15 residues long. The CDR3 DNA reads as TGTGCCAGCAGTTACGGACAGGATGGCAATCAGCCCCAGCATTTT. Its protein product is CASSYGQDGNQPQHF.

V usage is TRBV3-1 (or the pseudogene TRBV3-2) and J usage is TRBJ1-4; D is undetermined. From germline, CDR1 is LGHDT and CDR2 YNNKEL (reference sequence). V shed 1 base and J shed 0 bases, with 15 bases lying between them. CDR3 size: 18 residues. CDR3 sequence reads: CASSQVGGIGTTNEKLFF. In DNA, the CDR3 is TGTGCCAGCAGCCAAGTGGGAGGAATCGGGACAACTAATGAAAAACTGTTTTTT.

This clone was observed once. The CDR3 DNA follows: TGCAGTCCAAGGGGAATTTATGGCTACACCTTC. It encodes CSPRGIYGYTF. This chain joins TRBV20-1 and TRBJ1-2, with D possibly matching TRBD1 (5 bases). Germline assignment: CDR1 DFQATT and CDR2 SNEGSKA (reference sequence). The CDR3 spans 11 residues. V dropped 8 bases and J dropped 5 bases, with 12 bases sitting between them.

This chain links TRBV19 with TRBJ1-1, with D possibly TRBD1 on 5 matching bases. The V end lost 1 base, the J end lost 4 bases, and 10 bases lay between the germline ends. CDR1 and CDR2 (germline): LNHDA, SQIVND (reference sequence). The length of the CDR3 is 14 residues. The CDR3 DNA is TGTGCCAGTAGTATAGCTTTGGGGGGCACTGAAGCTTTCTTT. Amino acids: CASSIALGGTEAFF.

This sequence joins TRBV7-8 and TRBJ1-1; unclear D gene. Trimming stripped 4 bases from V and 5 bases from J, with 11 bases between. The CDR3 loop spans 13 amino acids. From germline, CDR1 is SGHVS and CDR2 FQNEAQ. The CDR3 sequence: CASSYGVGTEAFF. CDR3 nucleotides: TGTGCCAGCAGCTATGGGGTAGGGACTGAAGCTTTCTTT.

The chain is built from TRBV20-1 and TRBJ1-1; D is uncertain. Germline V CDR1 and CDR2: DFQATT, SNEGSKA (reference sequence). Trimming left V 3 bases short and J 5 bases short, with 13 bases between. This CDR3 contains 13 residues. The CDR3 DNA follows: TGCAGTGCTAGTCACGGAGAGGAGACTGAAGCTTTCTTT. It translates to CSASHGEETEAFF.

This clone showed up just once. The J gene is TRBJ1-4, the V gene TRBV6-5; the D is unclear. The CDR3 is 14 residues long. CDR1 and CDR2 (germline): MNHEY, SVGAGI. V lost 6 bases to trimming and J lost 7 bases, with 15 bases between them. The CDR3 DNA follows: TGTGCCAGCAGCCGACTTTTAAGTACTGAAAAACTGTTTTTT. It encodes CASSRLLSTEKLFF.

The gene calls are TRBV6-2 or TRBV6-3 and TRBJ1-2, with 11 bases lining up with TRBD1. The junction had 4 bases not matched to a gene; V was cut back by 2 bases and J by 8 bases. The germline gives CDR1 MNHEY, CDR2 SVGEGT. CDR3 length: 14 residues. CDR3 sequence (DNA): TGTGCCAGCAGTTACCTAAGGACAGGGGGCGGCTACACCTTC. Translating it yields CASSYLRTGGGYTF.

The rearrangement links TRBV27 to TRBJ2-3; 7 positions agree with TRBD2. The germline V gene encodes CDR1 MNHEY and CDR2 SMNVEV (reference sequence). The CDR3 has 14 residues. V lost 11 bases and J lost 7; bases outside the gene matches: 15. The CDR3: CARGVPDSGNTQYF. In DNA form, the CDR3 reads TGTGCCCGCGGCGTCCCCGACAGCGGGAATACGCAGTATTTT.

The chain combines TRBV18 with TRBJ1-5; 7 bases align to TRBD1. In germline, CDR1 is KGHSH, CDR2 LQKENI. The CDR3 length is 14 residues. Germline trimming cut 3 bases from V and 4 bases from J; bases unmatched to any gene: 3. This CDR3 reads CASSPSGGNQPQHF. The DNA of the CDR3 is TGTGCCAGCTCACCCTCAGGGGGAAATCAGCCCCAGCATTTT.

J is TRBJ2-7 and V is TRBV19; no firm D call. V was clipped by 3 bases and J by 3 bases, with 15 bases between them. The length of the CDR3 is 15 residues. Germline values: CDR1 LNHDA, CDR2 SQIVND (reference sequence). CDR3 protein: CASSIQVGSYYEQYF. Written as DNA, the CDR3 is TGTGCCAGTAGTATCCAAGTGGGCTCTTACTACGAGCAGTACTTC.

V usage is TRBV6-2 or TRBV6-3 and J usage is TRBJ2-3; 11 positions match TRBD2. Trimming at V came to 3 bases and at J to 5 bases, leaving 1 base not matched to a gene. Germline V gives CDR1 MNHEY, CDR2 SVGEGT. This CDR3 contains 14 residues. The CDR3 protein is CASSYGTSGDTQYF. In DNA form, the CDR3 reads TGTGCCAGCAGTTATGGGACTAGCGGAGATACGCAGTATTTT.

The chain uses TRBV18 and TRBJ2-1; D may match TRBD1 or TRBD2 (5 bases each). This CDR3 comprises 15 residues. The V gene's germline CDR1 is KGHSH and CDR2 LQKENI. Trimming left V 3 bases short and J 8 bases short, with 17 bases between. The chain's CDR3 is CASSPWGDGGDEQFF. DNA for the CDR3: TGTGCCAGCTCACCGTGGGGCGACGGAGGCGATGAGCAGTTCTTC.

This clone showed up just once. This chain connects TRBV21-1 to TRBJ2-1; the table's D call TRBD1 went unverified against the DNA. TRBV21-1 represents a pseudogene. The CDR3 covers 17 residues. Here the CDR3 DNA reads TGTGCCAGCAGCAAAAAGTGGGCGGGACAGGGCTACAATGAGCAGTTCTTC. Its protein product is CASSKKWAGQGYNEQFF.

The J gene is TRBJ1-4, the V gene TRBV2, with TRBD1 matching 9 bases. This CDR3 region has 16 residues. Per germline, CDR1 SNHLY and CDR2 FYNNEI. With V trimmed by 5 bases and J by 1 base, 5 bases remained unmatched. DNA of the CDR3: TGTGCCAGCAGTCCGACAGGGGGTTTAACTAATGAAAAACTGTTTTTT. Translated: CASSPTGGLTNEKLFF.